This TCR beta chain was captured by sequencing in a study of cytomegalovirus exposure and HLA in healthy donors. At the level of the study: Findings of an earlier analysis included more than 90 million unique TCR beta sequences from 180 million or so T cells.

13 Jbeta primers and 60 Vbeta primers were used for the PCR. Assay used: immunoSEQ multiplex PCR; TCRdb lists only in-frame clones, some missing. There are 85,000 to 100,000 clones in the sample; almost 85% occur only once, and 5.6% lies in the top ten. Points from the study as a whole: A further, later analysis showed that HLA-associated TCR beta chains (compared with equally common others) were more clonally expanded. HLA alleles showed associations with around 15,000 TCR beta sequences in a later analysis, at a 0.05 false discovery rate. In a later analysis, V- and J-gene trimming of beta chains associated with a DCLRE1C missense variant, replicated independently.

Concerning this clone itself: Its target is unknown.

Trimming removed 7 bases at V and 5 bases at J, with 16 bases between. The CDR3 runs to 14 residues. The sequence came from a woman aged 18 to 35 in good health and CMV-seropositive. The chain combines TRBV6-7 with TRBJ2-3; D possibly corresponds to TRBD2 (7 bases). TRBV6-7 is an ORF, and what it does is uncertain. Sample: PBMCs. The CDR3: CASMGGTSRDTQYF. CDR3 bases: TGTGCCAGCATGGGGGGGACATCGCGAGATACGCAGTATTTT.